One and the same sample provided the 7 T cell receptor beta chains below, sequenced in a study of CD8+ T cells in alopecia areata. Reverse transcribed after extraction, RNA yielded cDNA as the sequencing template. Method: immunoSEQ multiplex PCR; TCRdb's copy keeps in-frame clones and lacks some. The table shows under 250,000 clones, with approximately 65% occurring only once. Documented treatment: oral pan-JAK inhibitor, 5-10 mg twice daily. The starting material was CD4+ T cells sorted from blood, obtained at approximately week 42, from a patient treated with tofacitinib. All receptors derive from a human donor with alopecia areata.

This clone was detected only a few times. The chain couples TRBV9 to TRBJ1-5; D may be TRBD1 (6 bases). The CDR3 totals 15 residues. CDR1 and CDR2 from the germline V gene are SGDLS and YYNGEE. Trimming cost V 3 bases and J 3 bases, with 13 bases left between them. CDR3 amino acids: CASSEGGGTNQPQHF. For the CDR3, the DNA is TGTGCCAGCAGCGAGGGGGGAGGAACCAATCAGCCCCAGCATTTT.

CDR3 sequence (DNA): TGTGCCATGTCGGGACAGACTAGCGAGCAGTACTTC. It encodes CAMSGQTSEQYF. The rearrangement uses TRBV10-3 and TRBJ2-7; possibly TRBD1 for D (7 bases). V was pared by 9 bases and J by 6 bases, with 15 bases between. The germline CDR1 and CDR2 sequences are ENHRY and SYGVKD. The CDR3 length is 12 residues.

The CDR3 region has the DNA TGCGCCAGCAGCCAGGGGACAGGTACCTACGAGCAGTACTTC. Amino acids: CASSQGTGTYEQYF. The V and J genes are TRBV5-1 and TRBJ2-7; 8 bases align to TRBD1. Germline CDR1 SGHRS, CDR2 YFSETQ. V lost 4 bases to trimming and J lost 2 bases; unmatched junction nucleotides: 5. The CDR3 runs to 14 residues. Looking up the rest from reference TRBV5-1 and TRBJ2-7 gives the full variable domain: KAGVTQTPRYLIKTRGQQVTLSCSPISGHRSVSWYQQTPGQGLQFLFEYFSETQRNKGNFPGRFSGRQFSNSRSEMNVSTLELGDSALYLCASSQGTGTYEQYFGPGTRLTVT.

The gene calls are TRBV18 and TRBJ1-6; TRBD1 agrees at 11 bases. With 5 bases clipped from V and 10 bases from J, the junction kept 7 bases outside the gene matches. Germline CDR1 reads KGHSH; CDR2 reads LQKENI. The CDR3 runs to 15 residues. The CDR3 protein is CASSDGTGGMSPLHF. The CDR3 region has the DNA TGTGCCAGCTCAGACGGGACAGGGGGAATGTCACCCCTCCACTTT.

The CDR3 region has the DNA TGTGCCACAGGGGAGGCGCGGGAGCTGTTTTTT. Protein product: CATGEARELFF. The chain combines TRBV10-3 with TRBJ2-2; D is perhaps TRBD1 or TRBD2 (6 bases each). V was shortened by 10 bases and J by 9 bases, with 12 bases between the two germline ends. From germline, CDR1 is ENHRY and CDR2 SYGVKD. This CDR3 is built from 11 residues.

A few counts support this clone. The chain carries TRBV6-5 and TRBJ1-2, with D tentatively TRBD1 (6 bases). This CDR3 region has 13 residues. CDR1 and CDR2 (germline): MNHEY, SVGAGI. V dropped 5 bases and J dropped 2 bases, with 9 bases sitting between them. DNA for the CDR3: TGTGCCAGCAGTCGGACAGCCAACTATGGCTACACCTTC. As protein: CASSRTANYGYTF.

The chain couples TRBV4-3 to TRBJ2-7; weak D call: TRBD2 (6 bases). Germline V gene lookup returns CDR1 LGHNA and CDR2 YSLEER. V was pared by 2 bases and J by 8 bases, with 25 bases between. The CDR3 extends over 17 amino acids. For the CDR3, the DNA is TGCGCCAGCAGCCAATCTTTAGGGACTCGAAATCCTACGAAGCAGTACTTC. Translating it yields CASSQSLGTRNPTKQYF.